This T cell receptor (beta chain) was identified during a study of CD8 T cells in Susac syndrome. V was clipped by 5 bases and J by 4 bases, with 13 bases between them. Germline values: CDR1 MDHEN, CDR2 SYDVKM. This CDR3 contains 14 residues. Reverse transcription of about 0.45 to 1 ug RNA was performed with random hexamers. The CDR3 of TCR beta was amplified by immunoSEQ multiplex PCR across 54 Vbeta and 13 Jbeta. MiXCR, applied by TCRdb to the immunoSEQ multiplex PCR reads, yields one record per CDR3 protein. This table has some 220,000 distinct CDR3 sequences, 95% appearing once. TCR beta sequencing was performed on blood CD8+ and CD4+ T cells. Those who served as multiple sclerosis controls were treatment-naive patients with stable or active relapsing-remitting disease. TEMRA cells were FACS-enriched, and CD8+ and CD4+ T cells were isolated negatively. This clonotype was found a few times.

The sequenced sample consisted of CD4+ T cells from PBMCs. This chain connects TRBV28 to TRBJ2-3; D assignment may be TRBD1 or TRBD2 (5 bases each). The source is a human donor with multiple sclerosis. In nucleotides, the CDR3 is TGTGCCAGCAGTCCACTTCGGGGCGCAGATACGCAGTATTTT. Translation gives CASSPLRGADTQYF.